The T cell receptor (beta chain) under discussion was sequenced for a study of T-cell reconstitution after alpha-beta-depleted transplantation in children. Germline CDR1 reads SGHTA; CDR2 reads FQGNSA. This CDR3 is 14 amino acids long. V dropped 2 bases and J dropped 7 bases, with 9 bases sitting between them. During its preparation, the TCRbeta library received unique molecular identifiers. TCRdb ran MiXCR on the PCR reads and lists one entry per CDR3 protein. The table shows about 400,000 distinct CDR3 sequences, with roughly 21% occurring only once. This specimen consisted of PBMCs from the stem cell graft donor, obtained from the stem cell graft. The sequence came from a human donor who donated a stem cell graft to a child with acute myeloid leukemia. The rearrangement joins TRBV7-2 to TRBJ1-6, with a possible D match to TRBD1 (5 bases). CDR3 bases: TGTGCCAGCAGCTTATTTGGGGACAATTCACCCCTCCACTTT. This translates into CASSLFGDNSPLHF.